The 28 T cell receptor beta chains below all came from one sample that was sequenced in a study of T cells in Graves' hyperthyroidism and ophthalmopathy. Amplification of TCR beta CDR3 regions was performed using RNA transcripts as template. HTBI primers were employed in a first-round RT-PCR of the TCR CDR3. TCRdb recomputed calls from the multiplex PCR reads with MiXCR, one row per CDR3 protein. The table records over 550,000 distinct CDR3 sequences, 16% of them present only once. The sequencing sample was made of blood. These receptors originate from a woman aged 18-30 years with Graves' hyperthyroidism.

This clonotype was seen only a few times. The genes are TRBV4-2 and TRBJ2-5; no firm D call. V shed 1 base and J shed 1 base, with 10 bases lying between them. This CDR3 contains 15 residues. Germline loops: CDR1 LGHNA, CDR2 YNFKEQ. CDR3 nucleotides: TGTGCCAGCAGCCAAGCCGCTGGGATCCAAGAGACCCAGTACTTC. Translating it yields CASSQAAGIQETQYF.

This clonotype was seen a handful of times. This sequence joins TRBV6-1 and TRBJ2-1; TRBD2 matches 10 bases. The germline V gene encodes CDR1 MNHNS and CDR2 SASEGT. This CDR3 spans 16 amino acids. After removal of 5 bases from V and 7 bases from J, the junction contained 11 bases not matched to a gene. The CDR3 DNA reads as TGTGCCAGCAGTTCCCCTTCTAGCGGGAGACGGAATGAGCAGTTCTTC. It yields the protein CASSSPSSGRRNEQFF.

The chain is built from TRBV27 and TRBJ2-3; 12 bases are a match to TRBD2. With 6 bases clipped from V and 1 base from J, the junction kept 5 bases outside the gene matches. Germline CDR1 is MNHEY and CDR2 is SMNVEV (reference sequence). The length of the CDR3 is 16 residues. CDR3 in amino acids: CASRLAGGLGTDTQYF. The CDR3, as DNA: TGTGCCAGCAGACTAGCGGGAGGTCTTGGCACAGATACGCAGTATTTT.

This clonotype has at least ten counts. This chain links TRBV10-3 with TRBJ1-1, with 12 bases that match TRBD1. The V and J ends lost 7 bases and 6 bases, in that order; junction bases with no gene match: 6. Germline V gene lookup returns CDR1 ENHRY and CDR2 SYGVKD. The CDR3 covers 14 residues. CDR3 nucleotide sequence: TGTGCCATCATGGGACAGGGGGCGTTGGCTGAAGCTTTCTTT. Its protein is CAIMGQGALAEAFF.

This chain connects TRBV29-1 to TRBJ2-3, with 12 bases fitting TRBD2. CDR3 length equals 15 residues. V was pared by 1 base and J by 7 bases, with 6 bases of the junction left unmatched. CDR1 and CDR2 from the germline V gene are SQVTM and ANQGSEA. In nucleotides, the CDR3 is TGCAGCGTTGAAGTCCCTAGCGGGGGGGCAAATACGCAGTATTTT. It specifies CSVEVPSGGANTQYF.

This clonotype was counted at least ten times. The genes are TRBV20-1 and TRBJ2-1; D might be TRBD1 or TRBD2, each matching 5 bases. The germline gives CDR1 DFQATT, CDR2 SNEGSKA (reference sequence). The CDR3 is 13 residues long. The CDR3 DNA follows: TGCAAATCAACCGGGGCTAGATACAATGAGCAGTTCTTC. Protein sequence: CKSTGARYNEQFF.

The chain carries TRBV7-2 and TRBJ1-1; D not resolved. There are 16 residues in the CDR3. Trimming stripped 1 base from V and 5 bases from J, with 17 bases between. Germline CDR1 and CDR2: SGHTA and FQGNSA. Here the CDR3 DNA reads TGTGCCAGCAGCTTAGTGGCATCTCTACGGGGAACTGAAGCTTTCTTT. Translating gives CASSLVASLRGTEAFF.

This clonotype was seen a few times. The V call is TRBV6-1, the J call TRBJ1-5; a weak D match, TRBD1 (6 bases). The germline V gene has CDR1 MNHNS and CDR2 SASEGT. CDR3 size: 13 residues. Trimming removed 3 bases at V and 7 bases at J, with 10 bases between. The CDR3 loop is CASSENRVQPQHF. The CDR3 region has the DNA TGTGCCAGCAGTGAGAACAGGGTCCAGCCCCAGCATTTT.

J is TRBJ2-1 and V is TRBV10-3, with D possibly being TRBD2 (6 bases). The CDR3 is 16 residues long. Germline CDR1 ENHRY, CDR2 SYGVKD. V dropped 8 bases and J dropped 6 bases, with 23 bases sitting between them. The chain's CDR3 is CAIPKTGGPIGNEQFF. The CDR3 DNA is TGTGCCATCCCCAAGACCGGAGGGCCGATTGGCAATGAGCAGTTCTTC.

The chain uses TRBV9 and TRBJ2-5; D remains ambiguous. Trimming shortened V by 0 bases and J by 7 bases, and 13 bases separated the two germline ends. The CDR3 totals 14 residues. Germline values: CDR1 SGDLS, CDR2 YYNGEE. CDR3 region: CASSVAGSFGTQYF. The CDR3 DNA is TGTGCCAGCAGCGTAGCGGGCTCGTTTGGGACCCAGTACTTC.

This clonotype was seen a few times. V gene TRBV7-2 combines with J gene TRBJ2-4; 9 positions agree with TRBD2. The length of the CDR3 is 20 residues. V lost 1 base to trimming and J lost 1 base; unmatched junction nucleotides: 14. Germline lookup yields CDR1 SGHTA and CDR2 FQGNSA. The CDR3 DNA sequence: TGTGCCAGCAGCTTAGTGGTTTCTAGCGGGATCTTGGCGGCCAAAAACATTCAGTACTTC. It encodes CASSLVVSSGILAAKNIQYF. The complete variable domain, with remaining parts taken from reference TRBV7-2 and TRBJ2-4, reads GAGVSQSPSNKVTEKGKDVELRCDPISGHTALYWYRQSLGQGLEFLIYFQGNSAPDKSGLPSDRFSAERTGGSVSTLTIQRTQQEDSAVYLCASSLVVSSGILAAKNIQYFGAGTRLSVL.

This clonotype has only a few counts. At one of its ends the junction is not consistent with the germline gene, which may arise from a read error. The V gene is TRBV5-1, the J gene TRBJ2-7, with D unclear. Germline V lookup: CDR1 SGHRS, CDR2 YFSETQ. There are 14 residues in the CDR3. The CDR3 DNA sequence: TGCGCCAGCGGCTTGGTCCGAGGATCCTACGAGCAGTACTTC. Translation gives CASGLVRGSYEQYF.

CDR3 bases: TGCAGCATTCGACAGGGGGCGATGAAGACCCAGTACTTC. Its translation: CSIRQGAMKTQYF. The chain combines TRBV29-1 with TRBJ2-5, with TRBD1 matching 10 bases. Germline lookup yields CDR1 SQVTM and CDR2 ANQGSEA. The CDR3 runs to 13 residues. V trimming: 8 bases; J trimming: 6 bases; junction bases outside the gene matches: 9. Full variable domain (outside the CDR3, taken from reference TRBV29-1 and TRBJ2-5): SAVISQKPSRDICQRGTSLTIQCQVDSQVTMMFWYRQQPGQSLTLIATANQGSEATYESGFVIDKFPISRPNLTFSTLTVSNMSPEDSSIYLCSIRQGAMKTQYFGPGTRLLVL.

This clonotype was counted a few times. The chain recombines TRBV30 with TRBJ2-7; possible D gene TRBD1, 6 bases. Trimming removed 6 bases from V and 3 bases from J, with 18 bases in between. The CDR3 covers 14 residues. Germline loops: CDR1 GTSNPN, CDR2 SVGIG (reference sequence). The CDR3: CACVPPGHIYEQYF. The DNA of the CDR3 is TGTGCCTGCGTTCCACCGGGACATATCTACGAGCAGTACTTC.

This chain joins TRBV15 and TRBJ2-7; perhaps TRBD1 as D (6 bases). CDR3 length: 17 residues. The germline gives CDR1 LNHNV, CDR2 YYDKDF (reference sequence). Trimming removed 6 bases from V and 2 bases from J, with 23 bases in between. The CDR3 is CATSSLPTGTRPYEQYF. DNA for the CDR3: TGTGCCACCAGTTCATTACCCACCGGGACACGACCCTACGAGCAGTACTTC.

In its sample, this clonotype was seen many times. This chain joins TRBV7-3 and TRBJ1-1; D is unresolved. Germline CDR1 SGHTA, CDR2 FQGTGA. CDR3 size: 15 residues. The V and J ends lost 5 bases and 2 bases respectively, with 15 bases between them. This CDR3 is CASSLTSGGNTEAFF. The CDR3 coding sequence is TGTGCCAGCAGCCTTACCTCTGGTGGAAACACTGAAGCTTTCTTT.

This chain joins TRBV7-2 and TRBJ1-1, with TRBD1 matching 11 bases. V lost 5 bases, J lost 4 bases, and 6 bases stayed unmatched. Germline CDR1 and CDR2: SGHTA and FQGNSA. CDR3 length: 15 residues. CDR3 residues: CASSATGTGGTEAFF. CDR3 in DNA: TGTGCCAGCAGCGCCACCGGGACAGGGGGCACTGAAGCTTTCTTT.

The chain joins TRBV9 to TRBJ2-7, with D maybe TRBD2 (6 bases). Germline V gene sequence: CDR1 SGDLS, CDR2 YYNGEE. Deletions cut 3 bases from V and 6 bases from J, with 16 bases between. The CDR3 extends over 14 amino acids. CDR3 residues: CASSAGLEGSEQYF. CDR3 sequence (DNA): TGTGCCAGCAGCGCGGGACTGGAGGGCAGCGAGCAGTACTTC.

The chain has TRBV9 and TRBJ2-1, with D possibly being TRBD2 (6 bases). Germline CDR1 SGDLS, CDR2 YYNGEE. V was cut by 4 bases and J by 5 bases, with 19 bases left in between. The CDR3 runs to 16 residues. The CDR3 DNA is TGTGCCAGCAGCCCACGTGTCAGGACTACAGACAATGAGCAGTTCTTC. It translates to CASSPRVRTTDNEQFF.

This clonotype was observed at least ten times. The V gene is TRBV7-2, the J gene TRBJ1-5; maybe TRBD1 (5 bases). Per germline, CDR1 SGHTA and CDR2 FQGNSA. Trimming cost V 5 bases and J 2 bases, with 10 bases left between them. This CDR3 is built from 14 residues. The CDR3 loop is CASSARGGNQPQHF. The CDR3 DNA reads as TGTGCCAGCAGCGCTAGGGGAGGCAATCAGCCCCAGCATTTT. Drawing the rest from reference TRBV7-2 and TRBJ1-5, the complete variable domain is GAGVSQSPSNKVTEKGKDVELRCDPISGHTALYWYRQSLGQGLEFLIYFQGNSAPDKSGLPSDRFSAERTGGSVSTLTIQRTQQEDSAVYLCASSARGGNQPQHFGDGTRLSIL.

The CDR3 DNA follows: TGCGCCAGCAGCCAAGCGGGGTCAGCTTCGCGGGAGACCCAGTACTTC. As protein: CASSQAGSASRETQYF. The rearrangement uses TRBV4-1 and TRBJ2-5, with a weak D call TRBD2 (5 bases). V was shortened by 1 base and J by 5 bases, with 17 bases between the two germline ends. CDR1 is MGHRA, CDR2 YSYEKL, per germline. The CDR3 runs to 16 residues.

The rearrangement uses TRBV7-2 and TRBJ1-2; possibly TRBD1 for D (6 bases). This CDR3 contains 18 residues. Germline V lookup: CDR1 SGHTA, CDR2 FQGNSA. The V and J ends lost 3 bases and 0 bases respectively, with 20 bases between them. CDR3 protein: CASSFPSGGQISNYGYTF. In DNA, the CDR3 is TGTGCCAGCAGCTTCCCAAGCGGGGGGCAAATCTCTAACTATGGCTACACCTTC.

There are many counts of this clonotype. The chain couples TRBV28 to TRBJ2-3; 7 bases line up with TRBD2. This CDR3 contains 15 residues. Per the germline V gene, CDR1 is MDHEN and CDR2 is SYDVKM. Losses at the gene ends were 4 bases for V and 0 bases for J; bases not matched to a gene: 4. Here the CDR3 DNA reads TGTGCCAGCAGTTGGGGAGGGTCTAGCACAGATACGCAGTATTTT. Translating it yields CASSWGGSSTDTQYF.

The chain carries TRBV5-8 and TRBJ2-7; D is unclear. This CDR3 comprises 16 residues. V shed 3 bases and J shed 2 bases, with 18 bases lying between them. The germline gives CDR1 SGHTS, CDR2 YDEGEE. For the CDR3, the DNA is TGTGCCAGCAGCTCGGACCCGAGCCGACTGACCTACGAGCAGTACTTC. Translating it yields CASSSDPSRLTYEQYF.

The chain links TRBV27 to TRBJ1-5; perhaps TRBD1 as D (6 bases). The germline V gene has CDR1 MNHEY and CDR2 SMNVEV (reference sequence). CDR3 length: 14 residues. V was pared by 3 bases and J by 6 bases, with 12 bases between. The CDR3 protein is CASSFWGRGQPQHF. The CDR3 region has the DNA TGTGCCAGCAGTTTTTGGGGGCGCGGTCAGCCCCAGCATTTT.

This clonotype was counted between two and nine times. This chain joins TRBV27 and TRBJ2-3; D not resolved. V was clipped by 9 bases and J by 6 bases, with 10 bases between them. Looked up from germline, CDR1 is MNHEY and CDR2 is SMNVEV (reference sequence). CDR3 size: 11 residues. CDR3: CARDHADTQYF. The CDR3 DNA sequence: TGTGCCAGGGACCATGCCGATACGCAGTATTTT.

This clonotype has only a few counts. The chain uses TRBV20-1 and TRBJ1-3; 7 bases are shared with TRBD1. There are 14 residues in the CDR3. CDR1 and CDR2 (germline): DFQATT, SNEGSKA (reference sequence). Trimming at V came to 6 bases and at J to 4 bases, leaving 9 bases not matched to a gene. The CDR3 DNA reads TGCAGTGCCCCCGACAGGGATGGAGGAAACACCATATATTTT. Residues: CSAPDRDGGNTIYF.

The V and J genes are TRBV11-2 and TRBJ1-5; tentatively, D is TRBD1 (6 bases). The germline V and J ends were trimmed by 1 base and 7 bases, with 14 bases remaining between them. CDR3 length equals 15 residues. Germline V gene lookup returns CDR1 SGHAT and CDR2 FQNNGV. CDR3 in DNA: TGTGCCAGCAGCTTAGGTCAGGGGTTAAACCAGCCCCAGCATTTT. Translation gives CASSLGQGLNQPQHF.